The clone carrying this T cell receptor (beta chain) was seen a single time. The germline gene is not matched at one end of the junction; a read error may be the cause. Transcripts of RNA were the source for amplifying TCR beta CDR3 regions. The workflow started with a first-round RT-PCR run with HTBI primers and then moved on to a second-round multiplex PCR. TCRdb called the multiplex PCR reads again in MiXCR, with one record for every CDR3 protein. The repertoire holds about 1.2 million distinct CDR3 sequences, with about two fifths as singletons. This sample is part of a study of Graves' ophthalmopathy and Graves' hyperthyroidism. Germline V gives CDR1 ENHRY, CDR2 SYGVKD. CDR3 size: 14 residues.

Sequenced sample: peripheral blood or thyroid tissue (not recorded which). J is TRBJ1-2 and V is TRBV10-3; perhaps TRBD1 as D (5 bases). The source of this sequence is an adult man with Graves' hyperthyroidism. The CDR3 region has the DNA TGTGCCAGCAGTCCATTCCGAATGGGGGATGGCTACACCTTC. This translates into CASSPFRMGDGYTF.